The TCR beta chain under discussion was sequenced for a study of cytomegalovirus exposure and HLA in healthy donors. Points on this clone: Antigen unknown.

Findings and limits, study-wide: 87-base-pair reads could not separate some V segments, including TRBV6-2 and TRBV6-3. A later analysis found common viral pathogens apparently linked to several of the most significant clusters. A missense variant in DCLRE1C was later tied to TCR beta V- and J-gene trimming.

Trimming removed 0 bases at V and 3 bases at J, with 15 bases between. CDR3 length: 17 amino acids. Per the germline V gene, CDR1 is SGHTA and CDR2 is FQGNSA. Researchers ran the PCR with 60 Vbeta and 13 Jbeta primers. Libraries were prepared by immunoSEQ multiplex PCR; TCRdb keeps only in-frame clonotypes and omits some of them. The data hold more than 95,000 clones, with 60% to 80% observed a single time. The sequence derives from a woman between 35 and 50 years old in good health and CMV-seropositive. The V and J genes are TRBV7-2 and TRBJ2-1, with D possibly TRBD2 on 6 matching bases. Sequencing was done on a sample of PBMCs. The CDR3 spells CASSLAKPRGLYNEQFF. The CDR3 coding sequence is TGTGCCAGCAGCTTAGCCAAGCCCCGGGGACTCTACAATGAGCAGTTCTTC.